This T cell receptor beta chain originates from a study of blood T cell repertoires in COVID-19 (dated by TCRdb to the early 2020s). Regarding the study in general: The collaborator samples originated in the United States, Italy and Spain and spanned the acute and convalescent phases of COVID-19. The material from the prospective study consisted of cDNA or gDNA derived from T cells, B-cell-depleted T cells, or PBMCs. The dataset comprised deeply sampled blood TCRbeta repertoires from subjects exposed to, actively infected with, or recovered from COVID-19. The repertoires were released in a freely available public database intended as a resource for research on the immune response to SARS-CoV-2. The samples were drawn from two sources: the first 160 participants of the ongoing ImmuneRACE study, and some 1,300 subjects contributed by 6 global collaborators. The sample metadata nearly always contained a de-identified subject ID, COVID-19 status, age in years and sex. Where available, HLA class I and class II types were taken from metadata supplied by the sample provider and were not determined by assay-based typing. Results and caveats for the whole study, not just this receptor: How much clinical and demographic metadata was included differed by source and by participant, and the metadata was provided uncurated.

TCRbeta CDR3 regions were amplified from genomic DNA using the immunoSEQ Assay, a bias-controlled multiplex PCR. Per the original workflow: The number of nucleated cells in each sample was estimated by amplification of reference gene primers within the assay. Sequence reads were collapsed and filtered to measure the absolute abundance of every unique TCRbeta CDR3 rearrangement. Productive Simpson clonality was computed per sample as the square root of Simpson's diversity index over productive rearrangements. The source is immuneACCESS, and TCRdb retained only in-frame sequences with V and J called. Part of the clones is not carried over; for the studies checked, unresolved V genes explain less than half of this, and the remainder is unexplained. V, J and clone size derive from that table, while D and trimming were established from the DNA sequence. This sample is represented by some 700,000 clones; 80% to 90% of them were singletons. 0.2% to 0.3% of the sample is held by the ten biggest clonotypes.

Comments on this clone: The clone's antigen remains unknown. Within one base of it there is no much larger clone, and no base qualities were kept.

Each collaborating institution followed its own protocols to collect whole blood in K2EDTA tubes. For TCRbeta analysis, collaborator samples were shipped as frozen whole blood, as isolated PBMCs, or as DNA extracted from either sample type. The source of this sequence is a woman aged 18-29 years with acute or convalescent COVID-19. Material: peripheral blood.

The bases are TGCGCCAGCAGCCAAGATTCCGGGACAGGGTTGGAGACCCAGTACTTC. It encodes CASSQDSGTGLETQYF. The V and J genes are TRBV4-1 and TRBJ2-5; 9 central bases correspond to TRBD1. Germline trimming amounts to 0 bases on V and 5 bases on J, with 7 as the count of junction bases outside the gene matches. The germline V gene yields MGHRA for CDR1 and YSYEKL for CDR2. The CDR3 runs 16 amino acids, cysteine and phenylalanine included. Left in the record is the CDR3 DNA by itself, 48 bases read in frame from the first base.